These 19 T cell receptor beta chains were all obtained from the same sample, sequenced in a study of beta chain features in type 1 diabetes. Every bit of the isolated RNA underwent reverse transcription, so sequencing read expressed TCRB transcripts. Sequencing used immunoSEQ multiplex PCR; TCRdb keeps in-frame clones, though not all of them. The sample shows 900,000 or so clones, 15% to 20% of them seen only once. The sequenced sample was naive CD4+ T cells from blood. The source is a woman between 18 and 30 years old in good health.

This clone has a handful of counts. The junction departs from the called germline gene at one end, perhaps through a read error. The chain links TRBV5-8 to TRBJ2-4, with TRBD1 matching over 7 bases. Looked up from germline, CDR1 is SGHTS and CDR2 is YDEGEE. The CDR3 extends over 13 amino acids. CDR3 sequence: CASSLGQGTIQYF. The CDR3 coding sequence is TGTGCCAGCAGCTTGGGACAGGGAACAATTCAATACTTC.

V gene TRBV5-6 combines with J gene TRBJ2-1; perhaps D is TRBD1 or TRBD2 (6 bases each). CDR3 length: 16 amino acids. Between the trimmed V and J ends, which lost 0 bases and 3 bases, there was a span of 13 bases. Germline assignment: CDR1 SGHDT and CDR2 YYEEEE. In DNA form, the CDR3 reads TGTGCCAGCAGCTTGGAGGCGGGGACATTCTACAATGAGCAGTTCTTC. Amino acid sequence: CASSLEAGTFYNEQFF.

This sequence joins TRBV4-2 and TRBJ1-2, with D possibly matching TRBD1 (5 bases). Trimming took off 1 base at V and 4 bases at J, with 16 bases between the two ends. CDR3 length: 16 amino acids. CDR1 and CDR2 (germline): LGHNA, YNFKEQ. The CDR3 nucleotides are TGTGCCAGCAGCCAAGGCTTACAGGACCACCTCTATGGCTACACCTTC. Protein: CASSQGLQDHLYGYTF.

The CDR3 DNA sequence: TGCGCCAGCAGTTCGACAGGGGACGTCACCGGGGAGCTGTTTTTT. Translating gives CASSSTGDVTGELFF. The chain is built from TRBV5-1 and TRBJ2-2, with TRBD1 identical over 8 bases. From germline, CDR1 is SGHRS and CDR2 YFSETQ. This CDR3 is 15 amino acids long. J was trimmed by 4 bases and V by 5 bases; bases with no gene match: 7.

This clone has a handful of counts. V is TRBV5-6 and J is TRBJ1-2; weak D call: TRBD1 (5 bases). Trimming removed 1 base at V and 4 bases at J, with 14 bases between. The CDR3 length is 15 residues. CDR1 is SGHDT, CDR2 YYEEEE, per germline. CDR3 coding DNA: TGTGCCAGCAGCTTGCTTCGGGGCTCCCTCTATGGCTACACCTTC. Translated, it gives CASSLLRGSLYGYTF.

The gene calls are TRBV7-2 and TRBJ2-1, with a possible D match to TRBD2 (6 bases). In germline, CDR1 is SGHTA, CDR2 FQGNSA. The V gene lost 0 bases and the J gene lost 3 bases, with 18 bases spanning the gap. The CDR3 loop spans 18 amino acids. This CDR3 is CASSLASLSAGYYNEQFF. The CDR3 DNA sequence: TGTGCCAGCAGCTTAGCCTCACTCTCGGCGGGATACTACAATGAGCAGTTCTTC. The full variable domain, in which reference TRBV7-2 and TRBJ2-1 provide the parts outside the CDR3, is GAGVSQSPSNKVTEKGKDVELRCDPISGHTALYWYRQSLGQGLEFLIYFQGNSAPDKSGLPSDRFSAERTGGSVSTLTIQRTQQEDSAVYLCASSLASLSAGYYNEQFFGPGTRLTVL.

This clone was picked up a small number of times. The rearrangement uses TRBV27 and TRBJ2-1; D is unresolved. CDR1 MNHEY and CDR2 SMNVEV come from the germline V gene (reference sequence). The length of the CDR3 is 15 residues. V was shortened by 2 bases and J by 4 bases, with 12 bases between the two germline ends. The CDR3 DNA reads TGTGCCAGCAGTTTAGAGACCCCCCGGTACAATGAGCAGTTCTTC. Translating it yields CASSLETPRYNEQFF.

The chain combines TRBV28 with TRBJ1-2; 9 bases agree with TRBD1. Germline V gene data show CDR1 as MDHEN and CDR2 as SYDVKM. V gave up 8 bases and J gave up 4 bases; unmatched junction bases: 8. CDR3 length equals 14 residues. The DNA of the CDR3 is TGTGCCAGCGGGGGGACAGGGCCCCCCTATGGCTACACCTTC. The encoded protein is CASGGTGPPYGYTF.

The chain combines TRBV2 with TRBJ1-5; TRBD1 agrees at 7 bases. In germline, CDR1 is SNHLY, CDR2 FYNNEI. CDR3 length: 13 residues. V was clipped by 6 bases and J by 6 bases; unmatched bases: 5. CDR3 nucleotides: TGTGCCAGCAGGGGAGACAGGGTTCAGCCCCAGCATTTT. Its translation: CASRGDRVQPQHF.

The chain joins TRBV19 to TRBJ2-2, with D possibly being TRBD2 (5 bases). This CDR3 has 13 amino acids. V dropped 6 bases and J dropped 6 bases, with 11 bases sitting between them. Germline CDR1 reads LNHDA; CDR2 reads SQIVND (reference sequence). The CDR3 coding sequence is TGTGCCAGTAGAGGACGGGGAGCCGGGGAGCTGTTTTTT. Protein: CASRGRGAGELFF.

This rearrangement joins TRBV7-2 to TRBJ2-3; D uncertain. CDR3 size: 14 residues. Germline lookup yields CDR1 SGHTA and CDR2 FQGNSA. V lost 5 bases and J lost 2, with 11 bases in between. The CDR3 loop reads CASSGGPLTDTQYF. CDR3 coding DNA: TGTGCCAGCAGCGGCGGCCCCCTCACAGATACGCAGTATTTT.

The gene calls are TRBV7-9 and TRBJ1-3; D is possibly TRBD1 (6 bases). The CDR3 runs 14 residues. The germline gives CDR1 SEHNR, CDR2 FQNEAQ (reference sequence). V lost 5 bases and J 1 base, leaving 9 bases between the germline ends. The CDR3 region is CASSPTGSGNTIYF. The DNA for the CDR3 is TGTGCCAGCAGCCCAACAGGGTCTGGAAACACCATATATTTT. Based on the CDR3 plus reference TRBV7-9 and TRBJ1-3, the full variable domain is DTGVSQNPRHKITKRGQNVTFRCDPISEHNRLYWYRQTLGQGPEFLTYFQNEAQLEKSRLLSDRFSAERPKGSFSTLEIQRTEQGDSAMYLCASSPTGSGNTIYFGEGSWLTVV.

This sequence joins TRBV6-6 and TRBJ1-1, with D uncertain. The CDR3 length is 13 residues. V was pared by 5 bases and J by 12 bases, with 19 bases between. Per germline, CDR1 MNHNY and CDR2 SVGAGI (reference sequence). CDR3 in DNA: TGTGCCAGCAGTGCCACCTTATTTAGTCTTCCTTTCTTT. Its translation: CASSATLFSLPFF.

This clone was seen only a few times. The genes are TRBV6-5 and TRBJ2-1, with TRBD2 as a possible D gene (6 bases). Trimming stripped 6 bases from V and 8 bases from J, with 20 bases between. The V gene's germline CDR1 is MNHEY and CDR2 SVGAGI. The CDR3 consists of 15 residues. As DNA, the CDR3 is TGTGCCAGCAGCCTAGTGGGGGGTTTCATCGATGAGCAGTTCTTC. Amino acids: CASSLVGGFIDEQFF.

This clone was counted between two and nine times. In DNA, the CDR3 is TGTGCCAGCAGCGGGGACAGGGTGGGCACCGGGGAGCTGTTTTTT. It yields the protein CASSGDRVGTGELFF. V gene TRBV7-2 combines with J gene TRBJ2-2, with 9 bases fitting TRBD1. V trimming: 5 bases; J trimming: 4 bases; junction bases outside the gene matches: 5. The germline CDR1 and CDR2 sequences are SGHTA and FQGNSA. The CDR3 contains 15 residues.

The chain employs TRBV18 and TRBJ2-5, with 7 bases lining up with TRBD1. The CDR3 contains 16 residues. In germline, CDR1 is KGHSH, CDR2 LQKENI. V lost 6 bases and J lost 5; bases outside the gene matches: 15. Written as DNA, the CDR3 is TGTGCCAGCTCCCCCGGGACAGATCTTCGGTGGGAGACCCAGTACTTC. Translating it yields CASSPGTDLRWETQYF.

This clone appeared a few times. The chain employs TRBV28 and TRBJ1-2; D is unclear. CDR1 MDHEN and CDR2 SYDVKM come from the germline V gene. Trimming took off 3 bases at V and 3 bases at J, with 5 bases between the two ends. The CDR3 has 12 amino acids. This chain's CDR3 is CASSFGYYGYTF. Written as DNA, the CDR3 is TGTGCCAGCAGTTTTGGCTACTATGGCTACACCTTC.

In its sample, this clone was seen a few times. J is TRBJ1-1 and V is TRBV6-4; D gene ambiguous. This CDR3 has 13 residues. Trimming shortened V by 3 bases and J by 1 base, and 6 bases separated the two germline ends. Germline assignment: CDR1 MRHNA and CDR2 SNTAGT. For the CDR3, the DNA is TGTGCCAGCAGTGAGACCACGAACACTGAAGCTTTCTTT. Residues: CASSETTNTEAFF.

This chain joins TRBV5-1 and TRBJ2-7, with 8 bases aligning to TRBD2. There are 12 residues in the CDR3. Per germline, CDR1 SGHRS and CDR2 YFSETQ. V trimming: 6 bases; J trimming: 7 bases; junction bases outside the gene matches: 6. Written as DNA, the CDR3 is TGCGCCAGCACCGATAGCGGGACTGAGCAGTACTTC. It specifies CASTDSGTEQYF.